This T cell receptor (beta chain) was captured by sequencing in a study of blood T cell repertoires in COVID-19 (dated by TCRdb to 2020 to 2022). Concerning the study at large: The collaborator samples originated in the United States, Italy and Spain and spanned the acute and convalescent phases of COVID-19. The material from the prospective study consisted of cDNA or gDNA derived from T cells, B-cell-depleted T cells, or PBMCs. Deeply sampled blood TCRbeta repertoires from subjects exposed to, actively infected with, or recovered from COVID-19 were included in the dataset. The repertoires were released in a freely available public database meant as a resource for research on the immune response to SARS-CoV-2. The samples were drawn from the first 160 participants of the ongoing ImmuneRACE study and from over a thousand subjects provided by 6 global collaborators. A de-identified subject ID, COVID-19 status, age in years and sex were almost always included in the sample metadata. Where available, HLA class I and class II types were taken from metadata supplied by the sample provider and were not determined by assay-based typing.

Participants in the prospective study were aged about 18 to 95 years, lived in approximately 26 United States geographic areas, and enrolled through a virtual design. To assign participants to cohorts, the prospective study relied on clinical history that participants themselves reported in a screening survey and a study questionnaire. Recovered participants in ImmuneRACE Cohort 3 were defined by two consecutive negative NP/OP PCR tests, clearance by a healthcare professional, or resolution of symptoms. In the prospective study, whole blood, serum and a nasopharyngeal or oropharyngeal swab were collected from each participant by mobile phlebotomists. Over a roughly two-month period, participants in the prospective study had the option of providing additional blood draws and questionnaires. Blood samples from the prospective study were shipped frozen or at room temperature prior to DNA extraction.

From the cysteine up to the phenylalanine, the CDR3 has a length of 15 residues. Only CDR3 DNA remains: 45 bases, in frame from the first base. V is pared back by 2 bases and J by 2 bases, with 10 bases lying between the germline termini. CDR1 ENHRY and CDR2 SYGVKD were looked up in the germline V gene. As regards this clone: No cognate antigen has been identified for it. One base away there is no much larger clone; base qualities are not given.

TCRbeta CDR3 regions were amplified from genomic DNA by means of the immunoSEQ Assay, a bias-controlled multiplex PCR. In the paper's pipeline: Nucleated cell counts per sample were estimated from amplification of reference gene primers within the assay. To quantify the absolute abundance of each unique TCRbeta CDR3 rearrangement, sequence reads were collapsed and filtered. Productive Simpson clonality was computed per sample as the square root of Simpson's diversity index over productive rearrangements. This immuneACCESS table, as held by TCRdb, lists in-frame sequences with V and J called but not all clones. Of the missing ones, under half trace to an unresolved V gene in checked studies; the others have no known cause. The V and J calls and clone size come from that table; D and trimming were worked out from the DNA. The sample table lists a few hundred thousand clones, about 92% of them with a count of one. Of the sample, 15% to 20% is held by the ten largest clones.

The investigation overall reported the following: The amount of clinical and demographic metadata varied by source and participant and was provided uncurated.

Sequenced material: PBMCs or T cells enriched from blood (not recorded which). The receptor was isolated from a woman aged 25 to 39 who had recovered from COVID-19. The rearranged segments are TRBV10-3 and TRBJ1-3; a weak D assignment points to TRBD1 (5 bases agree). The CDR3 sequence is CAISEPATAGNTIYF. The bases read TGTGCCATCAGTGAGCCGGCGACAGCTGGAAACACCATATATTTT.